These T cell receptor beta chains were read from a single sample in a study of cytomegalovirus exposure and HLA in healthy donors. TCRdb's table, derived via immunoSEQ multiplex PCR, lists solely in-frame clones and lacks some. The repertoire consists of some 180,000 clones, with more than 70% occurring once and the leading ten covering about 1.8%. Sequenced material: PBMCs. The receptors here all came from a middle-aged man in good health and CMV-seropositive. Both conserved end residues are trimmed from each CDR3. Fields, in order: V gene, J gene, CDR3 length, clone size, CDR3 protein. Expanded clones are given a class, and other clones once, few, many or no size at all.

v_gene: TRBV7-9; j_gene: TRBJ2-2; len: 15; abundance: -; CDR3aa: ASSLLLHRGRTGELF
v_gene: TRBV5-4; j_gene: TRBJ2-3; len: 11; abundance: -; CDR3aa: ASSPVLTDTQY
v_gene: TRBV18; j_gene: TRBJ2-1; len: 13; abundance: -; CDR3aa: ASSSVAGSYNEQF
v_gene: TRBV5-4; j_gene: TRBJ2-1; len: 14; abundance: -; CDR3aa: ASSPAPSGRGEEQF
v_gene: TRBV11-3; j_gene: TRBJ2-1; len: 13; abundance: few; CDR3aa: ASSLEEGLGNEQF
v_gene: TRBV11-2; j_gene: TRBJ2-7; len: 10; abundance: -; CDR3aa: ASSLDHYEQY
v_gene: TRBV5-1; j_gene: TRBJ1-3; len: 13; abundance: few; CDR3aa: ASSLVGADIDTIY
v_gene: TRBV5-4; j_gene: TRBJ2-4; len: 10; abundance: -; CDR3aa: ASSLDRNIQY
v_gene: TRBV6-5; j_gene: TRBJ2-7; len: 12; abundance: once; CDR3aa: ASRFISGVYEQY
v_gene: TRBV25-1; j_gene: TRBJ2-5; len: 12; abundance: -; CDR3aa: ASSISRGQETQY
v_gene: TRBV11-3; j_gene: TRBJ1-1; len: 11; abundance: few; CDR3aa: ASSLDSSTEAF
v_gene: TRBV27; j_gene: TRBJ2-1; len: 13; abundance: -; CDR3aa: ASSDLAASYNEQF
v_gene: TRBV2; j_gene: -; len: 11; abundance: -; CDR3aa: ASTGVLMDTQH
v_gene: TRBV25-1; j_gene: TRBJ2-7; len: 11; abundance: -; CDR3aa: ASSRAGGDEQY
v_gene: TRBV6-5; j_gene: TRBJ1-2; len: 13; abundance: -; CDR3aa: ASRPTGGYNYGYT
v_gene: TRBV7-8; j_gene: TRBJ1-1; len: 11; abundance: once; CDR3aa: ASSPNRGPGAF
v_gene: TRBV19; j_gene: TRBJ2-6; len: 17; abundance: -; CDR3aa: ASSIYPGQGAAGANGLT
v_gene: TRBV5-3; j_gene: TRBJ2-1; len: 13; abundance: -; CDR3aa: ARRVDWRDYNEQF
v_gene: TRBV29-1; j_gene: TRBJ2-3; len: 11; abundance: -; CDR3aa: SQGGGAEDTQY
v_gene: TRBV4-1; j_gene: TRBJ2-7; len: 12; abundance: -; CDR3aa: ASSQATGGYEQY
v_gene: TRBV18; j_gene: TRBJ2-2; len: 15; abundance: -; CDR3aa: ASSPPSGREDTGELF
v_gene: TRBV11-2; j_gene: TRBJ2-2; len: 14; abundance: -; CDR3aa: ASSPNRGLGTGELF
v_gene: TRBV5-4; j_gene: TRBJ2-2; len: 12; abundance: -; CDR3aa: ASSSSTATGELF
v_gene: TRBV6-1; j_gene: TRBJ1-1; len: 12; abundance: -; CDR3aa: ASSEGGLSTEAF
v_gene: TRBV27; j_gene: TRBJ2-1; len: 12; abundance: -; CDR3aa: ASSRRTDYNEQF
v_gene: TRBV4-3; j_gene: TRBJ2-6; len: 15; abundance: few; CDR3aa: ASSQGTGPSGANGLT
v_gene: TRBV7-2; j_gene: TRBJ1-2; len: 14; abundance: -; CDR3aa: ASSLERQNAGYGYT
v_gene: TRBV23-1; j_gene: TRBJ1-4; len: 12; abundance: -; CDR3aa: ASNSRQGSEKLF
v_gene: TRBV15; j_gene: TRBJ2-3; len: 15; abundance: once; CDR3aa: ATSSGVAGGPTDTQY
v_gene: TRBV9; j_gene: TRBJ2-3; len: 13; abundance: -; CDR3aa: ASSDSGASTDTQY
v_gene: TRBV7-2; j_gene: TRBJ2-7; len: 14; abundance: -; CDR3aa: ASSRGLAGGSYEQY
v_gene: TRBV10-3; j_gene: TRBJ2-6; len: 12; abundance: -; CDR3aa: AIEGRGGANVLT
v_gene: TRBV28; j_gene: TRBJ1-2; len: 14; abundance: -; CDR3aa: ASSPGTQMTGAGYT
v_gene: TRBV7-2; j_gene: TRBJ2-1; len: 13; abundance: once; CDR3aa: ASSPGTGLPNEQF
v_gene: TRBV19; j_gene: TRBJ1-1; len: 12; abundance: -; CDR3aa: ASSHPPQRTEAF
v_gene: TRBV4-3; j_gene: TRBJ1-3; len: 12; abundance: -; CDR3aa: ASSQHGVGNTIY
v_gene: TRBV5-6; j_gene: TRBJ1-1; len: 13; abundance: -; CDR3aa: ASSLVGQGSPEAF
v_gene: TRBV27; j_gene: TRBJ2-7; len: 12; abundance: -; CDR3aa: ASSFLPDSYEQY
v_gene: TRBV5-5; j_gene: TRBJ2-5; len: 14; abundance: few; CDR3aa: ASSSYDRGGSETQY
v_gene: TRBV28; j_gene: TRBJ1-5; len: 13; abundance: -; CDR3aa: ASSLAGTGGQPQH
v_gene: TRBV7-2; j_gene: TRBJ2-1; len: 10; abundance: -; CDR3aa: ASSKHGPEQF
v_gene: TRBV7-2; j_gene: TRBJ2-7; len: 10; abundance: -; CDR3aa: ASGLAVGEQY
v_gene: TRBV18; j_gene: TRBJ2-7; len: 10; abundance: once; CDR3aa: ASHPGESEQY
v_gene: TRBV5-1; j_gene: TRBJ2-7; len: 13; abundance: -; CDR3aa: ASSLGSGVHYEQY
v_gene: TRBV7-7; j_gene: TRBJ2-5; len: 12; abundance: once; CDR3aa: ASSRTGHQETQY
v_gene: TRBV5-1; j_gene: TRBJ2-3; len: 10; abundance: once; CDR3aa: ASSFESDTQY
v_gene: TRBV2; j_gene: TRBJ1-1; len: 11; abundance: -; CDR3aa: ASTEDWNTEAF
v_gene: TRBV2; j_gene: TRBJ1-3; len: 12; abundance: few; CDR3aa: ASKAQGPGNTIY
v_gene: TRBV4-1; j_gene: TRBJ2-7; len: 14; abundance: -; CDR3aa: ASSRPTSGREYEQY
v_gene: TRBV14; j_gene: TRBJ2-1; len: 15; abundance: -; CDR3aa: ASSPRRGLSSYNEQF
v_gene: TRBV5-1; j_gene: TRBJ1-3; len: 10; abundance: -; CDR3aa: ASSPDSYTIY
v_gene: TRBV6-5; j_gene: TRBJ1-6; len: 13; abundance: -; CDR3aa: ASSYTEGGNSPLH
v_gene: TRBV4-1; j_gene: TRBJ1-5; len: 12; abundance: -; CDR3aa: ASSSDRTNQPQH
v_gene: TRBV19; j_gene: TRBJ2-5; len: 11; abundance: -; CDR3aa: ASRERFGETQY